The 16 T cell receptor beta chains given below trace back to one sample, sequenced in a study of molecular identifiers for immune sequencing clone quantification. TCRdb called the PCR reads again in MiXCR, with one record for every CDR3 protein. Of about half a million distinct CDR3 sequences listed, 20% to 25% are singletons. Sequenced input: naive CD8+ T cells from blood, with Jurkat cell RNA spiked in. Noted subset: FACS-sorted CD8+CD4-CCR7+CD45RA+ naive T cells. These receptors were taken from a human donor in good health. Some libraries in this study had Jurkat cell RNA spiked in.

This chain connects TRBV4-1 to TRBJ2-5; D call uncertain. Germline V gene data show CDR1 as MGHRA and CDR2 as YSYEKL. V lost 4 bases to trimming and J lost 4 bases, with 13 bases between them. The CDR3 loop spans 14 amino acids. The DNA for the CDR3 is TGCGCCAGCAGCCCCGTTGCAGGAATAGAGACCCAGTACTTC. This codes for CASSPVAGIETQYF.

The chain joins TRBV4-3 to TRBJ2-5, with D possibly being TRBD1 (5 bases). In germline, CDR1 is LGHNA, CDR2 YSLEER. CDR3 length: 14 amino acids. V lost 1 base and J lost 7, with 13 bases in between. This chain's CDR3 is CASSQADTMGTQYF. CDR3 DNA sequence: TGCGCCAGCAGCCAAGCGGACACTATGGGGACCCAGTACTTC.

As to this clonotype: At one end, the junction sequence differs from germline, possibly due to a read error. The chain has TRBV2 and TRBJ1-5, with unresolved D. The germline V gene has CDR1 SNHLY and CDR2 FYNNEI. The CDR3 loop spans 15 amino acids. CDR3 sequence reads: CASSEIGRSNQLQHF. CDR3 nucleotide sequence: TGTGCCAGCAGTGAAATCGGCAGGAGCAATCAGCTCCAGCATTTT. Filled out from reference TRBV2 and TRBJ1-5, the complete variable domain reads EPEVTQTPSHQVTQMGQEVILRCVPISNHLYFYWYRQILGQKVEFLVSFYNNEISEKSEIFDDQFSVERPDGSNFTLKIRSTKLEDSAMYFCASSEIGRSNQLQHFGDGTRLSIL.

This clonotype was detected only a few times. This chain's CDR3 is CASSLGRAGVNEKLFF. CDR3 DNA: TGTGCCAGCAGCTTAGGGAGGGCAGGAGTTAATGAAAAACTGTTTTTT. This chain connects TRBV7-8 to TRBJ1-4; the D is unclear. Germline assignment: CDR1 SGHVS and CDR2 FQNEAQ. The germline V and J ends were trimmed by 1 base and 4 bases, with 13 bases remaining between them. This CDR3 is built from 16 residues.

This clonotype was recorded only once. A much larger clone lies one base from this, so it may be a read error. V gene TRBV4-1 combines with J gene TRBJ1-5, with a weak D call TRBD1 (5 bases). The CDR3 consists of 15 residues. Germline CDR1 MGHRA, CDR2 YSYEKL. V lost 4 bases, J lost 7 bases, and 17 bases lay in between. The CDR3 protein is CASSRDPGLHQPQHF. CDR3 in DNA: TGCGCCAGCAGCCGAGATCCAGGGCTTCACCAGCCCCAGCATTTT.

Here the CDR3 DNA reads TGTGCCGGTATTAACAGGGGGGAGGGGTTGGACACTGAAGCTTTCTTT. Protein product: CAGINRGEGLDTEAFF. The rearrangement uses TRBV19 and TRBJ1-1; 8 bases map to TRBD1. Unmatched junction bases numbered 17, after V lost 11 bases and J lost 3 bases. The germline V gene encodes CDR1 LNHDA and CDR2 SQIVND (reference sequence). The CDR3 has 16 amino acids.

This clonotype was seen a handful of times. The chain links TRBV19 to TRBJ2-1; D call uncertain. Trimming left V 5 bases short and J 4 bases short, with 15 bases between. Germline-derived CDR1 and CDR2 are LNHDA and SQIVND (reference sequence). The CDR3 runs to 15 residues. CDR3 nucleotide sequence: TGTGCCAGTAGTGCCGGTCCGTGGGGATACAATGAGCAGTTCTTC. This sequence encodes CASSAGPWGYNEQFF.

This clonotype was recorded at least ten times. This sequence joins TRBV11-1 and TRBJ2-1; a weak D match, TRBD1 (6 bases). The CDR3 is 14 amino acids. V lost 5 bases and J lost 6, with 14 bases in between. The germline gives CDR1 SGHAT, CDR2 FQDESV (reference sequence). The CDR3 region is CASSEGTLFNEQFF. The CDR3 coding sequence is TGTGCCAGCAGCGAAGGGACACTATTCAATGAGCAGTTCTTC.

This clonotype showed up many times. The V call is TRBV11-2, the J call TRBJ1-4; tentative D call: TRBD1 (5 bases). Germline V lookup: CDR1 SGHAT, CDR2 FQNNGV. V dropped 6 bases and J dropped 1 base, with 12 bases sitting between them. This CDR3 has 15 residues. CDR3 sequence: CASRPAGETNEKLFF. The CDR3 coding sequence is TGTGCCAGCAGACCAGCGGGGGAAACTAATGAAAAACTGTTTTTT.

The rearrangement uses TRBV12-3 or TRBV12-4 and TRBJ2-3; 7 bases are a match to TRBD2. The CDR3 covers 17 residues. Losses at the gene ends were 1 base for V and 0 bases for J; bases not matched to a gene: 7. The CDR3 DNA reads as TGTGCCAGCAGTTTAGTATCTAGCGGATATAGCACAGATACGCAGTATTTT. Translated: CASSLVSSGYSTDTQYF.

This clonotype appeared many times. The chain employs TRBV20-1 and TRBJ2-7, with unresolved D. Germline CDR1 reads DFQATT; CDR2 reads SNEGSKA (reference sequence). Trimming left V 6 bases short and J 6 bases short, with 18 bases between. The CDR3 is 13 residues long. The CDR3 reads CSADRTDGVEQYF. The CDR3 coding sequence is TGCAGTGCGGACCGGACCGATGGGGTCGAGCAGTACTTC.

Note on this clonotype: One base away lies a much larger clone, so this may be a sequencing read error. The gene calls are TRBV7-2 and TRBJ2-1, with D unclear. Germline CDR1 and CDR2: SGHTA and FQGNSA. The CDR3 contains 13 residues. CDR3 in DNA: TGTGCCACCAGCTTTGGGTTGTACAATGAGCAGTTCTTC. It translates to CATSFGLYNEQFF. The full variable domain, completed using reference TRBV7-2 and TRBJ2-1, is GAGVSQSPSNKVTEKGKDVELRCDPISGHTALYWYRQSLGQGLEFLIYFQGNSAPDKSGLPSDRFSAERTGGSVSTLTIQRTQQEDSAVYLCATSFGLYNEQFFGPGTRLTVL.

This clonotype was seen many times. The rearrangement links TRBV28 to TRBJ1-4, with D unresolved. Germline-derived CDR1 and CDR2 are MDHEN and SYDVKM. V lost 2 bases and J 6 bases, leaving 16 bases between the germline ends. The CDR3 is made up of 16 amino acids. This CDR3 reads CASSLRQDRADEKLFF. The DNA for the CDR3 is TGTGCCAGCAGTTTACGCCAGGATAGGGCTGATGAAAAACTGTTTTTT.

This clonotype appeared a few times. This chain uses TRBV4-3 with TRBJ1-6; no reliable D call. V was trimmed by 8 bases and J by 5 bases, leaving 19 bases between them. Germline lookup yields CDR1 LGHNA and CDR2 YSLEER. The CDR3 runs to 16 residues. The CDR3 DNA is TGCGCCAGCCAAGATCGCGCGACGGAACATAATTCACCCCTCCACTTT. Encoded protein: CASQDRATEHNSPLHF.

There are many counts of this clonotype. V gene TRBV3-1 combines with J gene TRBJ2-5; unclear D gene. V was cut by 0 bases and J by 5 bases, with 4 bases left in between. CDR3 length: 12 amino acids. Germline V gene sequence: CDR1 LGHDT, CDR2 YNNKEL (reference sequence). The CDR3 protein is CASSQDRETQYF. The CDR3 DNA reads TGTGCCAGCAGCCAAGATCGTGAGACCCAGTACTTC.

This clonotype appeared a few times. The genes are TRBV10-3 and TRBJ2-7, with D possibly TRBD1 on 6 matching bases. V dropped 4 bases and J dropped 5 bases, with 9 bases sitting between them. The CDR3 contains 12 residues. Germline V gene lookup returns CDR1 ENHRY and CDR2 SYGVKD. The CDR3 here is CAISVTGNEQYF. For the CDR3, the DNA is TGTGCCATCAGTGTAACAGGGAACGAGCAGTACTTC.